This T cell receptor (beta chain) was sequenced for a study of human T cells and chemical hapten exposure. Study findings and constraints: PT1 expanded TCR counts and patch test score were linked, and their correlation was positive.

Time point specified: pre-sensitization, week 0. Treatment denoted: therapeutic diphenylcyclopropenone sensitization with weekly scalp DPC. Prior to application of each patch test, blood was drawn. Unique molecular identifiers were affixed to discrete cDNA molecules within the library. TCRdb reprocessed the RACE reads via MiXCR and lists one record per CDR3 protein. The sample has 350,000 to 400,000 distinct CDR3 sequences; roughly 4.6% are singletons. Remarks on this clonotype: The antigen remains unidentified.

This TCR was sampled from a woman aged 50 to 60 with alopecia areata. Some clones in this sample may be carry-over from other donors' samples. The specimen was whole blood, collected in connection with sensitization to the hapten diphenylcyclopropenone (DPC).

The CDR3: CASSKARRVNTEAFF. The CDR3 nucleotides are TGTGCCAGCAGCAAAGCGCGTCGCGTGAACACTGAAGCTTTCTTT. The V gene is TRBV21-1, the J gene TRBJ1-1. TRBV21-1 has pseudogene status. This CDR3 is built from 15 residues.